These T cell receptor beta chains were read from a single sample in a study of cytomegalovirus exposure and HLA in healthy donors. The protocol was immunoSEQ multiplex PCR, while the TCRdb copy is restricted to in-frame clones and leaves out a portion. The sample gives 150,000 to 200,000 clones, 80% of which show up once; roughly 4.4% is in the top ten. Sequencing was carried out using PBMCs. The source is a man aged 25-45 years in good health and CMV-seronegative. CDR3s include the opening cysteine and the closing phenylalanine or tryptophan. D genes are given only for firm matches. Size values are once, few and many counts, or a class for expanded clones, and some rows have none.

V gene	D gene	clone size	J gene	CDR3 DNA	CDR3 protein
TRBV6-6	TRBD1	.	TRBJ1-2	TGTGCCAGCAGTGAGGGACAGCCCAGGCCTGGCTACACCTTC	CASSEGQPRPGYTF
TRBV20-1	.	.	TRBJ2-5	TGCACTACTAGGGGAGAGGCCCAGTACTTC	CTTRGEAQYF
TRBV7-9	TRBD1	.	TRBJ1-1	TGTGCCAGCAGCCCGCAGGGGGGATGGGTTGGGGACACTGAAGCTTTCTTT	CASSPQGGWVGDTEAFF
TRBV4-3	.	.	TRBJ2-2	TGCGCCAGCAGCCAAGGAGGTTGGACAGCTAACACCGGGGAGCTGTTTTTT	CASSQGGWTANTGELFF
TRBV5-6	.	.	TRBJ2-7	TGTGCCAGCAGCCCGCGGGGAGGTCCTACCTACGAGCAGTACTTC	CASSPRGGPTYEQYF
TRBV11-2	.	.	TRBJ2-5	TGTGCCAGCAGCTTACAGGGAGAGACCCAGTACTTC	CASSLQGETQYF
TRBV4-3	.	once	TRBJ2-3	TGCGCCAGCAGCCACTCAACCCTCGGGGGAAACACAGATACGCAGTATTTT	CASSHSTLGGNTDTQYF
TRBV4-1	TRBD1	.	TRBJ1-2	TGCGCCAGCAGCGCAATAGGGACAGGGGGCTATGGCTACACCTTC	CASSAIGTGGYGYTF
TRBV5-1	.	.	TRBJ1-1	TGCGCCAGCAGCACCGGGGGGGACACTGAAGCTTTCTTT	CASSTGGDTEAFF
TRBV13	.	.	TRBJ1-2	TGTGCCAGCAGCGCACAGGAAACAAGCTATGGCTACACCTTC	CASSAQETSYGYTF
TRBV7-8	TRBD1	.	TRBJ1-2	TGTGCCAGCAGCTTCGGCGCCTACCGTACAGGGGGAAACTATGGCTACACCTTC	CASSFGAYRTGGNYGYTF
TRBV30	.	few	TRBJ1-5	TGTGCCTGGAGTCCCTTAGGGGATCAGCCCCAGCATTTT	CAWSPLGDQPQHF
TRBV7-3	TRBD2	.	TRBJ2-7	TGTGCCAGCAGCCGGGGGGGAGGCCCCTCCTACGAGCAGTACTTC	CASSRGGGPSYEQYF
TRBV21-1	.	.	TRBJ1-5	TGTGCCAGCAGCCCCCGACAGGGGATGGGAAATAGCAATCAGCCCCAGCATTTT	CASSPRQGMGNSNQPQHF
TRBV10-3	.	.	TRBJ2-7	TGTGCCATCAGGAGGGAGCAAGGGGCGGGGTACGAGCAGTACTTC	CAIRREQGAGYEQYF
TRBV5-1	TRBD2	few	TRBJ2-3	TGCGCCAGCAGCCCCAGACTAGCGGGGACCACAGATACGCAGTATTTT	CASSPRLAGTTDTQYF
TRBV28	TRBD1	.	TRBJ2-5	TGTGCCAGCAGTCTGGACAGGGGGGTACAAGAGACCCAGTACTTC	CASSLDRGVQETQYF
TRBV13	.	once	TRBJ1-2	TGTGCCAGCAGCTTGTCAGGGAATGGCTACACCTTC	CASSLSGNGYTF
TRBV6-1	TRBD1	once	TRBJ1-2	TGTGCCAGCAGTGAAAGTGGACAGGCTTATGGCTACACCTTC	CASSESGQAYGYTF
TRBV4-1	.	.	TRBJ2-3	TGCGCCAGCAGCCATCTACGCGAGTCGCAGTATTTT	CASSHLRESQYF
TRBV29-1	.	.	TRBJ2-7	TGCAGCGTTGGGACAGCCTACTCCTACGAGCAGTACTTC	CSVGTAYSYEQYF
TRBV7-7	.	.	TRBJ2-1	TGTGCCAGCAGCGCTAAGGAGGCCAGCTCCTACAATGAGCAGTTCTTC	CASSAKEASSYNEQFF
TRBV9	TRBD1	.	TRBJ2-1	TGTGCCAGCAGCGTAACCGGGACAGGGAGCAACGAGCAGTTCTTC	CASSVTGTGSNEQFF
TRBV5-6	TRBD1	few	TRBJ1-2	TGTGCCAGCAGCTCGTCCGGGACAGGGGGACGACACGGCTATGGCTACACCTTC	CASSSSGTGGRHGYGYTF
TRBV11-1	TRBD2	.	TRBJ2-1	TGTGCCAGCAGCCTAGCCGGGACTAACTATTACAATGAGCAGTTCTTC	CASSLAGTNYYNEQFF
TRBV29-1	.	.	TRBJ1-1	TGCAGCGTTGAGTTGCAGGGGAGGAACACTGAAGCTTTCTTT	CSVELQGRNTEAFF
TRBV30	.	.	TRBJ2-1	TGTGCCTGGGGTCTGAGTGAGCAGTTCTTC	CAWGLSEQFF
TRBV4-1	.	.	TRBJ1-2	TGCGCCAGCAGCCAAGATCTCAGGGCCTTCTATGGCTACACCTTC	CASSQDLRAFYGYTF
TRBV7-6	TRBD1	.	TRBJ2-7	TGTGCCAGCAGTCGGGACAGGGGCTCCGAGCAGTACTTC	CASSRDRGSEQYF
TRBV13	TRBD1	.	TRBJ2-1	TGTGCCAGCAGCTTAGATGGGCGACAGGGTTTATACAATGAGCAGTTCTTC	CASSLDGRQGLYNEQFF
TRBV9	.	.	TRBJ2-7	TGTGCTAGCAGCGTTCACCCTAGCGTGCCTCCCTACGAGCAGTACTTC	CASSVHPSVPPYEQYF
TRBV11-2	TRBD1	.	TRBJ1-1	TGTGCCAGCAGCTCCGGAAGGGACAGCCTGAACACTGAAGCTTTCTTT	CASSSGRDSLNTEAFF
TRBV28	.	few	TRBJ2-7	TGTGCCAGCTCGGGGTACGAGCAGTACTTC	CASSGYEQYF
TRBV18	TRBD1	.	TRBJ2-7	TGTGCCAGCTCACCCCCCTGGACAGGGGAGTTCATCTACGAGCAGTACTTC	CASSPPWTGEFIYEQYF
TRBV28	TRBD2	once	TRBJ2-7	TGTGCCATCCTCCCAGCGGGAGGGCCGCTCGGCTCCTACGAGCAGTACTTC	CAILPAGGPLGSYEQYF
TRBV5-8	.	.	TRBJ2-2	TGTGCCAGCAGCCGCAGGGGGCGGGGGATGAAGCTGTTTTTT	CASSRRGRGMKLFF
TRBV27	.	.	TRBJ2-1	TGTGCCAGCAGTTTGAGTGGATCGGGTGAGCAGTTCTTC	CASSLSGSGEQFF
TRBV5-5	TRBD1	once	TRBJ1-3	TGTGCCAGCAGCTTGCGACAGGGTGGAGGCTCTGGAAACACCATATATTTT	CASSLRQGGGSGNTIYF
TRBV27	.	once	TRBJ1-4	TGTGCCAGCAGTTTAGTTGCAGGGACACCTAATGAAAAACTGTTTTTT	CASSLVAGTPNEKLFF
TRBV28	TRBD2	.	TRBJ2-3	TGTGCCAGCAGTTTGGGACTAGCGGGAGAAGATACGCAGTATTTT	CASSLGLAGEDTQYF
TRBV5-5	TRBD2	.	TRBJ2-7	TGTGCCAGCAGCTTGTCTAGCGGCTACGAGCAGTACTTC	CASSLSSGYEQYF
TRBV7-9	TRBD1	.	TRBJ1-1	TGTGCCAGCAGCTTTCGCGGGACAGGGAACACTGAAGCTTTCTTT	CASSFRGTGNTEAFF